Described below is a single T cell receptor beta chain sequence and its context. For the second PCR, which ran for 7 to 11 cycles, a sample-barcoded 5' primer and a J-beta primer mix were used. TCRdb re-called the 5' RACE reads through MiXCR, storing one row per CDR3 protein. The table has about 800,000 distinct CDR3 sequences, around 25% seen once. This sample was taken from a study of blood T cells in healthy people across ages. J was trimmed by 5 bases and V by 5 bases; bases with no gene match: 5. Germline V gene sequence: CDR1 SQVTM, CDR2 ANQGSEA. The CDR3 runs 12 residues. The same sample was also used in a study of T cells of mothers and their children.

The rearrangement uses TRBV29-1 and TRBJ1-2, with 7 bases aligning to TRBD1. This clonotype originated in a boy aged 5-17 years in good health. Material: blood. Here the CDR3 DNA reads TGCAGCGTTTTTGACAGGGCGTATGGCTACACCTTC. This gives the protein CSVFDRAYGYTF.